Sequencing of this T cell receptor beta chain was carried out in a study of T cells in Graves' hyperthyroidism and ophthalmopathy. Notes on the study in general: Most thyroid clonotypes expanded above 0.001 appeared in blood too.

Regarding this clonotype: The antigen is not known.

RNA transcripts were the template for amplifying TCR beta CDR3 regions. Using the HTBI primer set, a first-round RT-PCR was run on the TCR CDR3. TCRdb ran MiXCR on the multiplex PCR reads and lists one entry per CDR3 protein. The data show 600,000 or so distinct CDR3 sequences, 35% to 55% seen once. The authors deemed Graves' hyperthyroidism stable absent ophthalmopathy progression within 18 months. Exclusion of patients followed from uncontrolled infection, other autoimmune disease, pregnancy or lactation. Deletions cut 8 bases from V and 1 base from J, with 14 bases between. Germline-derived CDR1 and CDR2 are SQVTM and ANQGSEA. This CDR3 region has 13 residues.

The sequenced material came from peripheral blood or thyroid tissue (not recorded which). The origin of this receptor is a woman under 30 with Graves' hyperthyroidism. This sequence joins TRBV29-1 and TRBJ1-2, with no clear D. The CDR3 is CSQSWQVNYGYTF. The CDR3 nucleotides read TGCAGCCAGTCGTGGCAGGTTAACTATGGCTACACCTTC.